Listed below are T cell receptor beta chains from one sample, sequenced in a study of tumor T cells in aggressive B-cell lymphoma. Sequenced by immunoSEQ multiplex PCR; TCRdb stores in-frame clones only, minus some. The sample lists about 940 clones; 65% to 85% were seen once. Sequencing was done on a sample of tumor tissue. The receptors were gathered from an adult with diffuse large B cell lymphoma. Some clones in this sample may be carry-over from other donors' samples. Both conserved end residues are part of each CDR3. A D gene is named only where the DNA matches it firmly. Expanded clones are given a class, and other clones once, few, many or no size at all.

D gene,CDR3 length,V gene,J gene,clone size,CDR3 DNA,CDR3 protein
.,14,TRBV11-2,TRBJ2-2,few,TGTGCCAGCAGCTTAGGGCCGAACACCGGGGAGCTGTTTTTT,CASSLGPNTGELFF
TRBD1,17,TRBV19,TRBJ1-5,.,TGTGCCAGTAGTATAGATGGGACAGGGAGTTGGGGTCAGCCCCAGCATTTT,CASSIDGTGSWGQPQHF
.,12,TRBV9,TRBJ2-5,few,TGTGCCAGCAGCCCACATTCGGGGGACCAGTACTTC,CASSPHSGDQYF
TRBD1,13,TRBV18,TRBJ1-1,.,TGTGCCAGCTCCCAGGGGGGGAACACTGAAGCTTTCTTT,CASSQGGNTEAFF
TRBD2,17,TRBV9,TRBJ2-3,.,TGTGCCAGCAGCCCTGGGGTGCTAGCGGGGGGCGCAGATACGCAGTATTTT,CASSPGVLAGGADTQYF
.,14,TRBV27,TRBJ1-1,.,TGTGCCAGCAGTTTCCAGGGGAGGAACACTGAAGCTTTCTTT,CASSFQGRNTEAFF
.,15,TRBV18,TRBJ1-6,.,TGTGCCAGCTCACCTCCCGGCTCCTATAATTCACCCCTCCACTTT,CASSPPGSYNSPLHF
.,14,TRBV5-4,TRBJ2-5,.,TGTGCCAGCAGCTTGGAGGCTAGCGCCGAGACCCAGTACTTC,CASSLEASAETQYF
TRBD1,15,TRBV7-6,TRBJ2-1,.,TGTGCCAGCAGCTTAGGACAGGGGCCCTACAATGAGCAGTTCTTC,CASSLGQGPYNEQFF
TRBD1,18,TRBV6-1,TRBJ1-1,.,TGTGCCAGCAGTCAAGTAGTATTTATAGGGGGCCTGAACACTGAAGCTTTCTTT,CASSQVVFIGGLNTEAFF
TRBD1,13,TRBV29-1,TRBJ2-5,.,TGCAGCGTTCGACCAGGGGGCGCGGAGACCCAGTACTTC,CSVRPGGAETQYF
TRBD1,13,TRBV6-1,TRBJ1-2,.,TGTGCCAGCAGGCGAGGACAGGGGGGAGGCTACACCTTC,CASRRGQGGGYTF
.,13,TRBV4-3,TRBJ2-1,.,TGCGCCAGCAGCCAAGAAGGGGGCAATGAGCAGTTCTTC,CASSQEGGNEQFF
TRBD1,15,TRBV6-5,TRBJ2-3,few,TGTGCCAGCAGTCAGGACAGGGGCCGCACAGATACGCAGTATTTT,CASSQDRGRTDTQYF
TRBD1,16,TRBV19,TRBJ1-6,.,TGTGCCAGTAGCCAAACGGGACAGCCAGGTCATTCACCCCTCCACTTT,CASSQTGQPGHSPLHF
.,13,TRBV5-1,TRBJ1-1,.,TGCGCCAGCAGCCTAGGAGGGGTCACTGAAGCTTTCTTT,CASSLGGVTEAFF
TRBD1,14,TRBV25-1,TRBJ2-7,few,TGTGCCAGCATCGGGACAGGGGGGACCTACGAGCAGTACTTC,CASIGTGGTYEQYF
TRBD1,15,TRBV7-2,TRBJ2-7,.,TGTGCCAGCAGCTTAGCGACAGGGGGGAGCTACGAGCAGTACTTC,CASSLATGGSYEQYF
.,11,TRBV18,TRBJ1-1,.,TGTGCCAGCTCACTTCAGCGCGAAGCTTTCTTT,CASSLQREAFF
.,14,TRBV11-2,TRBJ1-1,.,TGTGCCAGCAGCCCAACAGGGTTACGCACTGAAGCTTTCTTT,CASSPTGLRTEAFF